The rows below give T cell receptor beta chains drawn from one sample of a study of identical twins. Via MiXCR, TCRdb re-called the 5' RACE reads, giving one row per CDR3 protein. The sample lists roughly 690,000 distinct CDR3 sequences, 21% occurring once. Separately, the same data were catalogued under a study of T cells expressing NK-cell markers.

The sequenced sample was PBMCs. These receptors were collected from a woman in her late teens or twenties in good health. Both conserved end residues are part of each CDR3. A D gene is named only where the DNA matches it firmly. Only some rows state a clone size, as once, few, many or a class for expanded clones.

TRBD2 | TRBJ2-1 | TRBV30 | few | CAWSYGTSGYNEQFF | TGTGCCTGGAGTTACGGGACTAGCGGGTACAATGAGCAGTTCTTC
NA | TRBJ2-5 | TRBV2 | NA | CASSVWGTQETQYF | TGTGCCAGCAGTGTCTGGGGTACCCAAGAGACCCAGTACTTC
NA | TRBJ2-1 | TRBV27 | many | CASSSGFLNEQFF | TGTGCCAGCAGTTCAGGATTTCTCAATGAGCAGTTCTTC
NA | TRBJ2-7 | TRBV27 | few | CASSLGWTETYEQYF | TGTGCCAGCAGTTTGGGTTGGACAGAAACCTACGAGCAGTACTTC
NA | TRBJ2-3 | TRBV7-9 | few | CASSFSYGESTDTQYF | TGTGCCAGCAGCTTCTCATACGGGGAAAGCACAGATACGCAGTATTTT
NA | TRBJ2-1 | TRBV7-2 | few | CASRIRGTSYNEQFF | TGTGCCAGCAGAATCCGGGGGACTTCCTACAATGAGCAGTTCTTC
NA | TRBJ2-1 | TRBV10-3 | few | CAIRLDGTTHNEQFF | TGTGCCATCAGGCTAGACGGAACGACTCACAATGAGCAGTTCTTC
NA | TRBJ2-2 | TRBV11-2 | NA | CASSLEAYANTGELFF | TGTGCCAGCAGCTTAGAAGCTTACGCGAACACCGGGGAGCTGTTTTTT
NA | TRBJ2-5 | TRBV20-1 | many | CSATWGETQYF | TGCAGTGCCACCTGGGGAGAGACCCAGTACTTC
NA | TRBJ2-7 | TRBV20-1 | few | CSAKQGSEQYF | TGCAGTGCTAAACAGGGCAGCGAGCAGTACTTC
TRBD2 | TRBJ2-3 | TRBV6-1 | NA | CASSRGTSGRMGTDTQYF | TGTGCCAGCAGTCGCGGGACTAGCGGGAGGATGGGCACAGATACGCAGTATTTT
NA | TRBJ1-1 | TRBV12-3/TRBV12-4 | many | CASSYHRGNSEAFF | TGTGCCAGCAGTTACCACAGAGGGAACTCTGAAGCTTTCTTT
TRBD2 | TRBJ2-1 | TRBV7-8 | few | CASLRGTRKTMGQFF | TGTGCCAGCCTACGCGGGACTAGAAAGACAATGGGGCAGTTCTTC
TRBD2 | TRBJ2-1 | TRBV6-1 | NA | CASSTPRGSGGMEQFF | TGTGCCAGCAGTACCCCGAGGGGTAGCGGGGGGATGGAGCAGTTCTTC
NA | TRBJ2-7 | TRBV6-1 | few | CASSPLGGRPYEQYF | TGTGCCAGCAGTCCGCTCGGGGGACGGCCCTACGAGCAGTACTTC
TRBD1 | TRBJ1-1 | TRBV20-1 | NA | CSAGEQGRDTEAFF | TGCAGTGCTGGGGAACAGGGGCGGGACACTGAAGCTTTCTTT
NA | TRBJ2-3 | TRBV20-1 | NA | CSARVSGSDTQYF | TGCAGTGCTAGGGTCTCGGGTTCAGATACGCAGTATTTT
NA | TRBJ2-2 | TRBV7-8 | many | CASSRGGTTGELFF | TGTGCCAGCAGCCGGGGCGGGACCACCGGGGAGCTGTTTTTT
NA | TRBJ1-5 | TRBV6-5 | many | CASSYSARDQPQHF | TGTGCCAGCAGTTACTCGGCCAGAGATCAGCCCCAGCATTTT
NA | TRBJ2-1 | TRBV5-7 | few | CASSRPGGSYNEQFF | TGTGCCAGCAGCCGACCAGGGGGGTCCTACAATGAGCAGTTCTTC
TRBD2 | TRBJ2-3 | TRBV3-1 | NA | CASWNRASGGAGTQYF | TGTGCCAGCTGGAACCGGGCTAGCGGGGGGGCCGGGACGCAGTATTTT
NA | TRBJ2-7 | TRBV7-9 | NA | CASSSVTPDYEQYF | TGTGCCAGCAGCTCCGTGACACCCGACTACGAGCAGTACTTC
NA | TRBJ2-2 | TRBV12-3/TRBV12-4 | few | CASSFQGIDGELFF | TGTGCCAGCAGTTTTCAAGGGATTGACGGGGAGCTGTTTTTT